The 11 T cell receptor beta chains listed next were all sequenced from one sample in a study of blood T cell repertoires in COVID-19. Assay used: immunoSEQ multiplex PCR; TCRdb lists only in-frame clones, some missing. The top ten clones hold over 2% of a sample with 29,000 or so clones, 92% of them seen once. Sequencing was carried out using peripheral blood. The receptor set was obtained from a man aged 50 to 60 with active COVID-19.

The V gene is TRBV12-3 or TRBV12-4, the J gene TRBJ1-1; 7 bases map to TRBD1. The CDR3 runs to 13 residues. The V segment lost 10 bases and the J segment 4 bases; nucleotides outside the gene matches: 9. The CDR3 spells CATSGGVATEAFF. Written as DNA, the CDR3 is TGTGCCACATCAGGGGGAGTGGCCACTGAAGCTTTCTTT.

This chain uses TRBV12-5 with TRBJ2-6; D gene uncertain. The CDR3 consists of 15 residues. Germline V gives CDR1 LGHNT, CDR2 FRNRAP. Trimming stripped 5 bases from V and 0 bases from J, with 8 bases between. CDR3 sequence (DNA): TGTGCTAGTGGTCTCCAGTTCTCTGGGGCCAACGTCCTGACTTTC. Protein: CASGLQFSGANVLTF. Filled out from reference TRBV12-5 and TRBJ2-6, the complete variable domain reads DARVTQTPRHKVTEMGQEVTMRCQPILGHNTVFWYRQTMMQGLELLAYFRNRAPLDDSGMPKDRFSAEMPDATLATLKIQPSEPRDSAVYFCASGLQFSGANVLTFGAGSRLTVL.

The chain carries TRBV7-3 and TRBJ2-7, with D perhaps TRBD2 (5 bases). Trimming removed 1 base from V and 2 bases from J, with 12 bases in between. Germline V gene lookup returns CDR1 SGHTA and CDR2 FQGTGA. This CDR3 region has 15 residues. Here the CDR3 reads CASSLRGDGTYEQYF. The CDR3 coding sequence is TGTGCCAGCAGCTTAAGAGGTGACGGGACCTACGAGCAGTACTTC.

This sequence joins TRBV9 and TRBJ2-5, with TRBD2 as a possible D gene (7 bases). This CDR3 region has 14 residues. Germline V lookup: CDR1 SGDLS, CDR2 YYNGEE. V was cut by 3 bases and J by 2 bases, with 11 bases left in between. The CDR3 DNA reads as TGTGCCAGCAGCGCTCGGGGGGCTCAAGAGACCCAGTACTTC. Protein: CASSARGAQETQYF.

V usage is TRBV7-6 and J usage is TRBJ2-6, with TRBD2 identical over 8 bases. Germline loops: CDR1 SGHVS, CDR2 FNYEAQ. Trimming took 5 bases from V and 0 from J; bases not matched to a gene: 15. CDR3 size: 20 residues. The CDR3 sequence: CASSPTIFSGAYSGANVLTF. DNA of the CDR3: TGTGCCAGCAGCCCTACGATATTTAGCGGGGCTTACTCTGGGGCCAACGTCCTGACTTTC. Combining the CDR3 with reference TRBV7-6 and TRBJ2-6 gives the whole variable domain GAGVSQSPRYKVTKRGQDVALRCDPISGHVSLYWYRQALGQGPEFLTYFNYEAQQDKSGLPNDRFSAERPEGSISTLTIQRTEQRDSAMYRCASSPTIFSGAYSGANVLTFGAGSRLTVL.

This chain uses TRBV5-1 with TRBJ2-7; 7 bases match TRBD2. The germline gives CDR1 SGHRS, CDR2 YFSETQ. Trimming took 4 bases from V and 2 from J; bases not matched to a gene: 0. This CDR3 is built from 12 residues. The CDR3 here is CASSGTTYEQYF. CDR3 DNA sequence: TGCGCCAGCAGCGGGACTACCTACGAGCAGTACTTC.

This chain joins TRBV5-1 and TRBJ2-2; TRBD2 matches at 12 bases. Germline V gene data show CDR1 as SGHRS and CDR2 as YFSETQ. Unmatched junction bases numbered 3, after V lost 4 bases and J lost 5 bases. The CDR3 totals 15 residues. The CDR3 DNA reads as TGCGCCAGCAGCGGAACTAGCGGGAGGACCGGGGAGCTGTTTTTT. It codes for CASSGTSGRTGELFF.

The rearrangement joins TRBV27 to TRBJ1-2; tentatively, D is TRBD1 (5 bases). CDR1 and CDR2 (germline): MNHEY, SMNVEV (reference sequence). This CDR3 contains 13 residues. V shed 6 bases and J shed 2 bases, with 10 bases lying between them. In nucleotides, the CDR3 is TGTGCCAGCAGCCCGACAGTAAACTATGGCTACACCTTC. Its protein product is CASSPTVNYGYTF.

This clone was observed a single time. Here the CDR3 DNA reads TGCAGTGGCGGGAACACTGAAGCTTTCTTT. It translates to CSGGNTEAFF. The chain combines TRBV29-1 with TRBJ1-1; D call uncertain. The CDR3 spans 10 residues. Per the germline V gene, CDR1 is SQVTM and CDR2 is ANQGSEA.

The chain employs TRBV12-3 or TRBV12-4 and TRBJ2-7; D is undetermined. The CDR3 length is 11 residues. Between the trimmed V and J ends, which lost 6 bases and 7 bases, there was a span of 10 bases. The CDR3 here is CASRTGREQYF. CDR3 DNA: TGTGCCAGCAGGACGGGTCGGGAGCAGTACTTC.

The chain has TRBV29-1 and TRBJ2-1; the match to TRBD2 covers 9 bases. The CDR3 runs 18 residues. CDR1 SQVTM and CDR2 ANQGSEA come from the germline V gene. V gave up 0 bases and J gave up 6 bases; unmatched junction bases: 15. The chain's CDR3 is CSVEDLKGSPAGGNEQFF. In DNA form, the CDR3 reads TGCAGCGTTGAAGATCTCAAGGGCTCGCCAGCGGGGGGCAATGAGCAGTTCTTC.